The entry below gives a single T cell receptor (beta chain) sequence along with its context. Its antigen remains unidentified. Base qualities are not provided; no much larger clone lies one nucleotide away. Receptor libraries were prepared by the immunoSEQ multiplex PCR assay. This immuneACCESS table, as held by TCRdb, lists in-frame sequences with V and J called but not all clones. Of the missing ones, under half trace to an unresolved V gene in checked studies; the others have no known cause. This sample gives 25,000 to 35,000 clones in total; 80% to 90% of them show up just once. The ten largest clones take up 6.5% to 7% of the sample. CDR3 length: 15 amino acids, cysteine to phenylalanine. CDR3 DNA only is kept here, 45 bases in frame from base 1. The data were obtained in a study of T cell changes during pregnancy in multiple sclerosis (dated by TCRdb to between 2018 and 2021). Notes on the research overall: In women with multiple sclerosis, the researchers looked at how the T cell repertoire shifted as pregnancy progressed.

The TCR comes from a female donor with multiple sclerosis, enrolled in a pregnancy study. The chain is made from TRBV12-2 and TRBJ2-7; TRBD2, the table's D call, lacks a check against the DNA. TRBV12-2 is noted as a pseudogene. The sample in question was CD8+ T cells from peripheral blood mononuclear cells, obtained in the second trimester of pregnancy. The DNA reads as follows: TGTGCAAGTCGCTTAGCGCTAGGGACTAACTACGAGCAGTACTTC. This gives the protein CASRLALGTNYEQYF.